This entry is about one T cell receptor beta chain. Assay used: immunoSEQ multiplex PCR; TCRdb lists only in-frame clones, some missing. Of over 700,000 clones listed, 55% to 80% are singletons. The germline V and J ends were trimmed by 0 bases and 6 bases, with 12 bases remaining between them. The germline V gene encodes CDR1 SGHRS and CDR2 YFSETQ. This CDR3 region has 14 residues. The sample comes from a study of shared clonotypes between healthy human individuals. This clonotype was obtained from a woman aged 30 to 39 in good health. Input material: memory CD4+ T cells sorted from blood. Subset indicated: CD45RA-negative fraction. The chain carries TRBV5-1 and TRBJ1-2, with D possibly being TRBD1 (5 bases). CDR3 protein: CASSLAWQGDGYTF. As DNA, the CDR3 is TGCGCCAGCAGCTTGGCTTGGCAGGGTGATGGCTACACCTTC.